This section outlines one TCR beta chain sequence together with its context. What antigen it recognizes has not been identified. Base quality data are lacking; no much larger clone is found one base away. Before undergoing thyroid surgery, none of the patients had been given any kind of treatment. Using T-cell receptor beta sequencing, the study looked back at clinical samples from patients collected from about 2011 to 2018. These data come from a study of metastatic and nonmetastatic thyroid tumors (TCRdb year 2020). At the level of the whole study: For patients with malignant and with benign thyroid disease, the researchers compared repertoires between peripheral blood samples and tumor or nodule tissue samples. Beyond this particular receptor, the publication reports: In both blood and tumor samples, malignant tumors were reported to have significantly higher TCR beta diversity than benign nodules.

The germline V gene (reference sequence) supplies CDR1 LNHNV and CDR2 YYDKDF. The V and J ends are trimmed by 0 bases and 6 bases, leaving 12 bases between them. The CDR3 goes from the cysteine to the phenylalanine over 15 residues. Of all the DNA, just the CDR3 is kept, 45 bases in frame from base 1. Libraries came from PCR. The sequencer was an Illumina HiSeq 4000. High-throughput sequencing was used to profile the TCR beta-chain CDR3 region of every patient. The authors' analysis ran thus. A classifier to discriminate distant-metastatic papillary thyroid cancer patients was built from CDR3 differences across clinicopathological groups. To measure repertoire diversity the researchers used the Shannon index, while the Morisita-Horn index served to gauge how similar the tumor and blood repertoires were. TCRdb trimmed the raw reads at Q25, called clones with MiXCR and kept productive beta chains. TCRdb, rather than the study authors, made the V and J calls. The sample table holds around 61,000 clones, of which 25% to 30% were seen once. Jointly, the top ten make up 15% to 20% of the sample.

The chain links TRBV15 with TRBJ1-5; matching of 6 bases hints at TRBD1 as the D gene. The sequence derives from a female donor with papillary thyroid cancer or a benign thyroid nodule (not recorded which). Some clones in this sample may be carry-over from other donors' samples. The sequenced sample was blood. In nucleotide form, the sequence is TGTGCCACCAGCAGAGATCAGCAGGGGCTTCAGCCCCAGCATTTT. This codes for CATSRDQQGLQPQHF. The full variable domain, completed from the reference TRBV15 and TRBJ1-5 proteins outside the CDR3, reads DAMVIQNPRYQVTQFGKPVTLSCSQTLNHNVMYWYQQKSSQAPKLLFHYYDKDFNNEADTPDNFQSRRPNTSFCFLDIRSPGLGDTAMYLCATSRDQQGLQPQHFGDGTRLSIL.